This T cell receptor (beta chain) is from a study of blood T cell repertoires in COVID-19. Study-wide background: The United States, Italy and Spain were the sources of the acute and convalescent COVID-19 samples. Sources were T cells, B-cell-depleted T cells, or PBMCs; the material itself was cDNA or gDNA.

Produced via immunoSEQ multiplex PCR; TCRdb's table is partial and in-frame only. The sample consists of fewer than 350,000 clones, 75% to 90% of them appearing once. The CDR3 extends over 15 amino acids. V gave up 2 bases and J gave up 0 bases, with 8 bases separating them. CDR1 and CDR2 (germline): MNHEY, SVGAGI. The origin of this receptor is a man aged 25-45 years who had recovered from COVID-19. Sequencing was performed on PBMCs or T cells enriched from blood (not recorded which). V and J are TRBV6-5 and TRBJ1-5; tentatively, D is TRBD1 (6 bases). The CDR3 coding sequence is TGTGCCAGCAGTTACGGGACACTTAGCAATCAGCCCCAGCATTTT. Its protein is CASSYGTLSNQPQHF.